The TCR beta chain under discussion was sequenced for a study of identical twins' blood T cells. On the study more broadly: Roughly six alpha and about six beta libraries together yielded about 46 million reads.

Trimming took off 8 bases at V and 7 bases at J, with 12 bases between the two ends. CDR1 SEHNR and CDR2 FQNEAQ come from the germline V gene (reference sequence). CDR3 size: 11 residues. Whole-study results and caveats: Twins reportedly had markedly more similar V usage than unrelated donors, even among out-of-frame TCRbeta clonotypes.

TCR cDNA libraries were made from RNA using a previously described, modified protocol. As handled by the study authors: Each library had roughly 2.2 to 4 million CDR3 reads and about 100,000 to nearly 550,000 clonotypes. A single record per CDR3 protein comes from TCRdb applying MiXCR to the 5' RACE reads. TCRdb, not the original authors, processed these V and J calls. Among about 370,000 distinct CDR3 sequences listed, approximately 30% were seen once. To note about this clonotype: Its antigen remains unidentified.

The clonotype comes from a woman aged 18-55 years in good health. Sequenced: PBMCs. This chain joins TRBV7-9 and TRBJ2-7; possibly TRBD1 or TRBD2 for D (5 bases each). In DNA, the CDR3 is TGTGCCAGCCTCGTTGGGGGTGAGCAGTACTTC. Translating gives CASLVGGEQYF.